One sample yielded the 28 T cell receptor beta chains listed below, sequenced in a study of cytomegalovirus exposure and HLA in healthy donors. Libraries were prepared by immunoSEQ multiplex PCR; TCRdb keeps only in-frame clonotypes and omits some of them. The data show hundreds of thousands of clones, 70% to 90% seen once. The sequenced sample consisted of PBMCs. These receptors were taken from a woman in her late teens or twenties in good health and CMV-seronegative.

As concerns this clone: Other DNA sequences in the same sample also yield this CDR3. V gene TRBV6-5 combines with J gene TRBJ2-7; a weak D match, TRBD1 (6 bases). CDR3 length: 14 amino acids. V was pared by 2 bases and J by 2 bases, with 10 bases between. Germline V gene lookup returns CDR1 MNHEY and CDR2 SVGAGI. CDR3 protein: CASSYGQGTYEQYF. CDR3 sequence (DNA): TGTGCCAGCAGTTACGGGCAGGGGACCTACGAGCAGTACTTC.

In this sample, this clone turned up once. The rearrangement uses TRBV27 and TRBJ1-2, with TRBD1 matching 8 bases. V shed 4 bases and J 4 bases; nucleotides not matched to a gene: 8. The length of the CDR3 is 15 residues. CDR1 and CDR2 (germline): MNHEY, SMNVEV (reference sequence). The CDR3 sequence: CASSSLAGGGYGYTF. CDR3 in DNA: TGTGCCAGCAGTTCTCTCGCAGGGGGCGGCTATGGCTACACCTTC.

For the CDR3, the DNA is TGCGCCAGCAGCTTGGGGGCTAGCGGGGGTTCCTACGAGCAGTACTTC. Protein product: CASSLGASGGSYEQYF. The J gene is TRBJ2-7, the V gene TRBV5-1; 10 bases are shared with TRBD2. This CDR3 region has 16 residues. The ends lost 0 bases at V and 1 base at J; junction bases unmatched: 4. Germline V gives CDR1 SGHRS, CDR2 YFSETQ. Full variable domain (remainder filled in from reference TRBV5-1 and TRBJ2-7): KAGVTQTPRYLIKTRGQQVTLSCSPISGHRSVSWYQQTPGQGLQFLFEYFSETQRNKGNFPGRFSGRQFSNSRSEMNVSTLELGDSALYLCASSLGASGGSYEQYFGPGTRLTVT.

Here the CDR3 reads CASRPPTSRGYTF. Here the CDR3 DNA reads TGTGCCAGCAGGCCGCCTACCTCGCGGGGCTACACCTTC. The J gene is TRBJ1-2, the V gene TRBV28; D call uncertain. Trimming stripped 6 bases from V and 8 bases from J, with 16 bases between. CDR1 and CDR2 (germline): MDHEN, SYDVKM. CDR3 length: 13 amino acids.

The rearrangement joins TRBV19 to TRBJ2-1; 9 nucleotides agree with TRBD2. The junction had 9 bases not matched to a gene; V was cut back by 5 bases and J by 4 bases. CDR1 and CDR2 from the germline V gene are LNHDA and SQIVND (reference sequence). This CDR3 contains 16 residues. The CDR3: CASSGRTSERYNEQFF. Written as DNA, the CDR3 is TGTGCCAGTAGTGGAAGGACTAGCGAGCGGTACAATGAGCAGTTCTTC.

The V call is TRBV7-9, the J call TRBJ1-1; the D gene is possibly TRBD1 (6 bases). V shed 5 bases and J shed 4 bases, with 11 bases lying between them. There are 13 residues in the CDR3. Germline CDR1 and CDR2: SEHNR and FQNEAQ (reference sequence). This chain's CDR3 is CASSPGGTTEAFF. The CDR3 DNA is TGTGCCAGCAGCCCTGGGGGCACCACTGAAGCTTTCTTT.

The V gene is TRBV4-2, the J gene TRBJ1-1; D unclear. The CDR3 is 15 amino acids. The V and J ends lost 5 bases and 0 bases respectively, with 13 bases between them. Per germline, CDR1 LGHNA and CDR2 YNFKEQ. The chain's CDR3 is CASSGGIGVNTEAFF. The CDR3 bases are TGTGCCAGCAGCGGTGGAATCGGGGTGAACACTGAAGCTTTCTTT.

V gene TRBV9 combines with J gene TRBJ1-2, with D maybe TRBD1 (5 bases). The germline V and J ends were trimmed by 0 bases and 5 bases, with 20 bases remaining between them. This CDR3 has 17 residues. Germline V lookup: CDR1 SGDLS, CDR2 YYNGEE. Here the CDR3 DNA reads TGTGCCAGCAGCGTAGGGAGCGGGCAGGGCCGTATATATGGCTACACCTTC. Encoded protein: CASSVGSGQGRIYGYTF.

The chain recombines TRBV6-5 with TRBJ2-5, with D uncertain. V lost 4 bases and J lost 7, with 7 bases in between. The CDR3 spans 11 residues. CDR1 and CDR2 from the germline V gene are MNHEY and SVGAGI. CDR3 coding DNA: TGTGCCAGCAGTTTCACCGGGACCCAGTACTTC. Its protein is CASSFTGTQYF.

The rearrangement joins TRBV5-1 to TRBJ1-4; unclear D gene. This CDR3 spans 14 amino acids. The V end lost 4 bases, the J end lost 5 bases, and 12 bases lay between the germline ends. CDR1 and CDR2 (germline): SGHRS, YFSETQ. CDR3 in DNA: TGCGCCAGCAGCCCGGGAAGGCAGAATGAAAAACTGTTTTTT. Amino acids: CASSPGRQNEKLFF. The complete variable domain, with remaining parts taken from reference TRBV5-1 and TRBJ1-4, reads KAGVTQTPRYLIKTRGQQVTLSCSPISGHRSVSWYQQTPGQGLQFLFEYFSETQRNKGNFPGRFSGRQFSNSRSEMNVSTLELGDSALYLCASSPGRQNEKLFFGSGTQLSVL.

V and J are TRBV7-6 and TRBJ2-3; TRBD1 might be the D (6 bases). In germline, CDR1 is SGHVS, CDR2 FNYEAQ. The CDR3 runs 14 residues. V shed 4 bases and J shed 0 bases, with 8 bases lying between them. The CDR3 DNA sequence: TGTGCCAGCAGCTCTGGACAGAGCACAGATACGCAGTATTTT. It translates to CASSSGQSTDTQYF.

The V call is TRBV4-1, the J call TRBJ2-1; 8 positions match TRBD2. This CDR3 region has 13 residues. The V gene's germline CDR1 is MGHRA and CDR2 YSYEKL. The junction had 7 bases not matched to a gene; V was cut back by 0 bases and J by 15 bases. The chain's CDR3 is CASSQETRTSPFF. CDR3 bases: TGCGCCAGCAGCCAAGAGACTCGGACTAGCCCGTTCTTC.

V usage is TRBV19 and J usage is TRBJ1-2, with D possibly being TRBD1 (6 bases). CDR1 is LNHDA, CDR2 SQIVND, per germline (reference sequence). V was trimmed by 3 bases and J by 5 bases, leaving 13 bases between them. This CDR3 is built from 14 residues. In DNA, the CDR3 is TGTGCCAGTAGTATCCAGGGGAACCCATATGGCTACACCTTC. The encoded protein is CASSIQGNPYGYTF.

The V call is TRBV13, the J call TRBJ1-6; D is unclear. CDR1 PRHDT and CDR2 FYEKMQ come from the germline V gene (reference sequence). The CDR3 totals 15 residues. Trimming took 3 bases from V and 8 from J, leaving 14 bases between them. CDR3 nucleotide sequence: TGTGCCAGCAGCTTCGGTGGAGGGCGGGATTCACCCCTCCACTTT. Amino acid sequence: CASSFGGGRDSPLHF.

V usage is TRBV28 and J usage is TRBJ1-4; 7 bases are a match to TRBD1. V shed 3 bases and J 4 bases; nucleotides not matched to a gene: 14. CDR1 MDHEN and CDR2 SYDVKM come from the germline V gene. CDR3 size: 18 residues. For the CDR3, the DNA is TGTGCCAGCAGTTTCGGGTTCGTGGGGACAGTGAATAATGAAAAACTGTTTTTT. This translates into CASSFGFVGTVNNEKLFF.

The V and J genes are TRBV2 and TRBJ2-7; D perhaps matches TRBD1 (6 bases). The V gene lost 4 bases and the J gene lost 6 bases, with 22 bases spanning the gap. The CDR3 loop spans 16 amino acids. Germline values: CDR1 SNHLY, CDR2 FYNNEI. The CDR3 loop is CASSVNPGGEGFEQYF. DNA for the CDR3: TGTGCCAGCAGTGTCAATCCTGGGGGCGAAGGTTTCGAGCAGTACTTC.

V gene TRBV19 combines with J gene TRBJ2-2, with TRBD2 as a possible D gene (5 bases). The CDR3 extends over 11 amino acids. From germline, CDR1 is LNHDA and CDR2 SQIVND (reference sequence). V lost 10 bases, J lost 6 bases, and 9 bases lay in between. CDR3 sequence reads: CATNGAGELFF. The CDR3 region has the DNA TGTGCCACTAACGGGGCCGGGGAGCTGTTTTTT.

The chain links TRBV5-1 to TRBJ1-3, with 7 bases fitting TRBD1. V lost 0 bases and J lost 2; bases outside the gene matches: 5. The length of the CDR3 is 16 residues. The germline V gene encodes CDR1 SGHRS and CDR2 YFSETQ. Here the CDR3 DNA reads TGCGCCAGCAGCTTGGTAGGGGGCTGGACTGGAAACACCATATATTTT. Residues: CASSLVGGWTGNTIYF.

This clone was counted a few times. The rearrangement links TRBV10-2 to TRBJ1-3, with no clear D. The germline CDR1 and CDR2 sequences are WSHSY and SAAADI. Trimming took 4 bases from V and 0 from J, leaving 13 bases between them. This CDR3 is 16 amino acids long. CDR3 bases: TGCGCCAGCAGTGGGCGAGACTTCGGCTCTGGAAACACCATATATTTT. Its protein is CASSGRDFGSGNTIYF.

The rearrangement links TRBV6-5 to TRBJ1-5; 9 bases line up with TRBD1. The CDR3 covers 15 residues. With V trimmed by 6 bases and J by 6 bases, 9 bases remained unmatched. CDR1 is MNHEY and CDR2 is SVGAGI in the germline V gene. The CDR3 region has the DNA TGTGCCAGCAGGGGCGGGACAGGGCTTTCTCAGCCCCAGCATTTT. It yields the protein CASRGGTGLSQPQHF.

The V and J genes are TRBV7-8 and TRBJ1-2; a weak D match, TRBD1 (6 bases). The CDR3 has 13 amino acids. V lost 5 bases and J lost 4, with 11 bases in between. Germline V gene data show CDR1 as SGHVS and CDR2 as FQNEAQ. The DNA of the CDR3 is TGTGCCAGCAGCCACGGGACACGCTATGGCTACACCTTC. Translation: CASSHGTRYGYTF.

The gene calls are TRBV11-3 and TRBJ2-1, with D perhaps TRBD1 (5 bases). CDR1 and CDR2 from the germline V gene are SGHNT and YENEEA. CDR3 length: 16 amino acids. With 3 bases removed from V and 8 bases from J, the gap between germline ends came to 20 bases. CDR3 DNA sequence: TGTGCCAGCAGCTTGCCAACTTTGACAGCTTCAGATGAGCAGTTCTTC. Translation gives CASSLPTLTASDEQFF.

The chain employs TRBV4-1 and TRBJ2-5, with TRBD2 matching over 8 bases. The CDR3 runs to 18 residues. Per germline, CDR1 MGHRA and CDR2 YSYEKL. The V and J ends lost 0 bases and 4 bases, in that order; junction bases with no gene match: 13. The CDR3 region is CASSQDGGGPEFLETQYF. CDR3 in DNA: TGCGCCAGCAGCCAAGATGGCGGGGGGCCCGAATTCCTAGAGACCCAGTACTTC.

The sample holds a few counts of this clone. The chain carries TRBV6-6 and TRBJ1-6; 7 nucleotides line up with TRBD1. Germline-derived CDR1 and CDR2 are MNHNY and SVGAGI (reference sequence). Trimming took 8 bases from V and 5 from J; bases not matched to a gene: 3. This CDR3 region has 13 residues. The CDR3 nucleotides read TGTGCCAGCGGGGACAGCAATAATTCACCCCTCCACTTT. It codes for CASGDSNNSPLHF.

The chain carries TRBV6-1 and TRBJ1-1, with 11 bases fitting TRBD1. Trimming cost V 4 bases and J 3 bases; bases outside gene matches: 13. Germline CDR1 reads MNHNS; CDR2 reads SASEGT. This CDR3 comprises 18 residues. Here the CDR3 DNA reads TGTGCCAGCAGTGGGACAGGGGGCGAGGCAACGATATACACTGAAGCTTTCTTT. Protein product: CASSGTGGEATIYTEAFF.

This chain links TRBV29-1 with TRBJ2-1, with D unclear. The germline CDR1 and CDR2 sequences are SQVTM and ANQGSEA. The CDR3 sequence is 13 residues long. V lost 4 bases and J lost 4, with 11 bases in between. This chain's CDR3 is CSVGRSRYNEQFF. As DNA, the CDR3 is TGCAGCGTTGGCAGGTCAAGATACAATGAGCAGTTCTTC.

The J gene is TRBJ2-7, the V gene TRBV29-1; a weak D match, TRBD2 (5 bases). Germline V gene lookup returns CDR1 SQVTM and CDR2 ANQGSEA. V was clipped by 5 bases and J by 0 bases, with 11 bases between them. This CDR3 has 13 amino acids. CDR3 in DNA: TGCAGCGTTAAGGTAGCGAGCTCCTACGAGCAGTACTTC. Residues: CSVKVASSYEQYF.

This chain uses TRBV5-4 with TRBJ2-7; 7 bases map to TRBD1. Germline CDR1 is SGHNT and CDR2 is YYREEE (reference sequence). The CDR3 length is 16 residues. V was clipped by 9 bases and J by 3 bases; unmatched bases: 18. CDR3 region: CAISPRQGPVLYEQYF. In nucleotides, the CDR3 is TGTGCCATCTCTCCGAGACAGGGACCTGTCCTCTACGAGCAGTACTTC. The full variable domain, its missing parts supplied by reference TRBV5-4 and TRBJ2-7, is ETGVTQSPTHLIKTRGQQVTLRCSSQSGHNTVSWYQQALGQGPQFIFQYYREEENGRGNFPPRFSGLQFPNYSSELNVNALELDDSALYLCAISPRQGPVLYEQYFGPGTRLTVT.